The rows below give T cell receptor beta chains drawn from one sample of a study of T cells in Graves' hyperthyroidism and ophthalmopathy. From the multiplex PCR reads, TCRdb called clonotypes with MiXCR, one entry per CDR3 protein. The table includes a few hundred thousand distinct CDR3 sequences, 15% detected once. Sequenced material: blood. Receptors originate from a woman aged 25 to 39 with Graves' hyperthyroidism. Each CDR3 is given with its conserved first and last residue. The D gene is left open where the match is weak. The size of a clone is reported for some rows only, either as once, few or many, or as a class for expanded clones.

DNA: TGTGCCAGCAGTTACCCGGGGTCAGATACGCAGTATTTT
CDR3: CASSYPGSDTQYF
D: -
J: TRBJ2-3
V: TRBV6-5
size: few

DNA: TGTGCCAGTAGTCGCCAAGCGGGGACCAGCACAGATACGCAGTATTTT
CDR3: CASSRQAGTSTDTQYF
D: TRBD2
J: TRBJ2-3
V: TRBV19
size: -

DNA: TGCAGTGCTAGTGGTGCTAGCGGGGTGACGAGCTCCTACGAGCAGTACTTC
CDR3: CSASGASGVTSSYEQYF
D: TRBD2
J: TRBJ2-7
V: TRBV20-1
size: many

DNA: TGTGCCAGCAGTTTACAACTAGCGGGAGTTACCTACAATGAGCAGTTCTTC
CDR3: CASSLQLAGVTYNEQFF
D: TRBD2
J: TRBJ2-1
V: TRBV6-2/TRBV6-3
size: few

DNA: TGTGCCAGCAGCTCCGAGCGTGGGGTTGGAAACACCATATATTTT
CDR3: CASSSERGVGNTIYF
D: -
J: TRBJ1-3
V: TRBV7-9
size: -

DNA: TGTGCCAGCAGCGTAGGGGCAGATACGCAGTATTTT
CDR3: CASSVGADTQYF
D: -
J: TRBJ2-3
V: TRBV9
size: -

DNA: TGTGCCAGCAGTTACGCATTCCGACTAGCGGGAGAGGGTGAGCAGTTCTTC
CDR3: CASSYAFRLAGEGEQFF
D: TRBD2
J: TRBJ2-1
V: TRBV6-2/TRBV6-3
size: many

DNA: TGCAGCGCCCGGGACAGGCAACAAGAGACCCAGTACTTC
CDR3: CSARDRQQETQYF
D: TRBD1
J: TRBJ2-5
V: TRBV29-1
size: -

DNA: TGCAGTGCGATCGGGGCAGGGACGGGCAATCAGCCCCAGCATTTT
CDR3: CSAIGAGTGNQPQHF
D: -
J: TRBJ1-5
V: TRBV20-1
size: -

DNA: TGTGCCAGTAGGGCCCTAGCGGGAGCGAGCGAGCAGTACTTC
CDR3: CASRALAGASEQYF
D: TRBD2
J: TRBJ2-7
V: TRBV19
size: few

DNA: TGTGCCAGCTCACCCCAGGGGCAGGCCTACGAGCAGTACTTC
CDR3: CASSPQGQAYEQYF
D: -
J: TRBJ2-7
V: TRBV18
size: many

DNA: TGTGCCAGCTCACCACCAGGGACGGTATCCTACGAGCAGTACTTC
CDR3: CASSPPGTVSYEQYF
D: -
J: TRBJ2-7
V: TRBV18
size: many

DNA: TGTGCCAGCAGTTTATATGTCTTGAGCTCCTACAATGAGCAGTTCTTC
CDR3: CASSLYVLSSYNEQFF
D: -
J: TRBJ2-1
V: TRBV27
size: many

DNA: TGTGCCAGCAGTGTTTTCGAGCAGTACTTC
CDR3: CASSVFEQYF
D: -
J: TRBJ2-7
V: TRBV2
size: few

DNA: TGCAGTGCTAGGGCCACCCCGGGACTAGCGGGAGGGGGGCATGAGCAGTTCTTC
CDR3: CSARATPGLAGGGHEQFF
D: TRBD2
J: TRBJ2-1
V: TRBV20-1
size: many

DNA: TGTGCCAGCAGCCAATACCGGGGCGGTGAGCAGTTCTTC
CDR3: CASSQYRGGEQFF
D: -
J: TRBJ2-1
V: TRBV3-1
size: -

DNA: TGTGCCAGCAGTTTATTTGCGACTCTTCCCGACGAGCAGTACTTC
CDR3: CASSLFATLPDEQYF
D: -
J: TRBJ2-7
V: TRBV27
size: many

DNA: TGCAGTGCTAGAGATCAGGCAGCCAAGAAATACTATGGCTACACCTTC
CDR3: CSARDQAAKKYYGYTF
D: -
J: TRBJ1-2
V: TRBV20-1
size: many

DNA: TGTGCCAGCAGATACAGGGGATTGGCCTCTGGGGCCAACGTCCTGACTTTC
CDR3: CASRYRGLASGANVLTF
D: TRBD1
J: TRBJ2-6
V: TRBV2
size: many

DNA: TGTGACAGCAGTTCCATTGGTGGGGGGCAAGAGACCCAGTACTTC
CDR3: CDSSSIGGGQETQYF
D: -
J: TRBJ2-5
V: TRBV27
size: -

DNA: TGCAGCGTTGCGACCGGCACAGATACGCAGTATTTT
CDR3: CSVATGTDTQYF
D: -
J: TRBJ2-3
V: TRBV29-1
size: few

DNA: TGTGCCAGCAGATCAAGGAAGGGGGTCGGTCCAGATACGCAGTATTTT
CDR3: CASRSRKGVGPDTQYF
D: -
J: TRBJ2-3
V: TRBV11-2
size: many

DNA: TGTGCCAGCAGCTTGGTAGCGGATAGCTCCTACAATGAGCAGTTCTTC
CDR3: CASSLVADSSYNEQFF
D: -
J: TRBJ2-1
V: TRBV5-5
size: -

DNA: TGTGCCAGCAGACCGGGACAGGGGGATCTGGACTATGGCTACACCTTC
CDR3: CASRPGQGDLDYGYTF
D: TRBD1
J: TRBJ1-2
V: TRBV27
size: many

DNA: TGTGCCAGCAGCTTAAAATCAGCGAACACCGGGGAGCTGTTTTTT
CDR3: CASSLKSANTGELFF
D: -
J: TRBJ2-2
V: TRBV7-3
size: many

DNA: TGCAGTGCCGATCCTAGCGGGAAAGCGACCCAGTACTTC
CDR3: CSADPSGKATQYF
D: TRBD2
J: TRBJ2-5
V: TRBV20-1
size: -

DNA: TGTGCCACCAGTGATCCACTCCAGGGGAGGGGCGCAGATACGCAGTATTTT
CDR3: CATSDPLQGRGADTQYF
D: -
J: TRBJ2-3
V: TRBV24-1
size: -

DNA: TGTGCCAGCAGTTTAGGGGCAGGGGACGGGCAGCCCCAGCATTTT
CDR3: CASSLGAGDGQPQHF
D: -
J: TRBJ1-5
V: TRBV12-3/TRBV12-4
size: many

DNA: TGTGCCAGCAGCTTGGGGATCGGGTATAGCAATCAGCCCCAGCATTTT
CDR3: CASSLGIGYSNQPQHF
D: -
J: TRBJ1-5
V: TRBV11-2
size: -

DNA: TGTGCCAGCAGACCGGGGGAAGGAGACACCGGGGAGCTGTTTTTT
CDR3: CASRPGEGDTGELFF
D: -
J: TRBJ2-2
V: TRBV6-1
size: few

DNA: TGCGCCAGCAGTGAGCCCCCGGGACTAGCGGGAAACTACAATGAGCAGTTCTTC
CDR3: CASSEPPGLAGNYNEQFF
D: TRBD2
J: TRBJ2-1
V: TRBV10-1
size: -

DNA: TGTGCCAGCAGTGACGCCGGGACCGGAAGCACCGGGGAGCTGTTTTTT
CDR3: CASSDAGTGSTGELFF
D: -
J: TRBJ2-2
V: TRBV25-1
size: few

DNA: TGTGCCAGCAGCTTACCGACACAGACAGCGTATTTT
CDR3: CASSLPTQTAYF
D: -
J: TRBJ2-3
V: TRBV7-9
size: -

DNA: TGTGCCAGCAGCTTAGTGTCCGGAGGGGAGCAGTTCTTC
CDR3: CASSLVSGGEQFF
D: -
J: TRBJ2-1
V: TRBV7-6
size: many

DNA: TGTGCCAGCACGACGGAACGGGAGGGGACAGATACGCAGTATTTT
CDR3: CASTTEREGTDTQYF
D: TRBD2
J: TRBJ2-3
V: TRBV28
size: -

DNA: TGTGCCAGCAGCTCGACAGGGGATGAGTACAATGAGCAGTTCTTC
CDR3: CASSSTGDEYNEQFF
D: TRBD1
J: TRBJ2-1
V: TRBV9
size: few

DNA: TGTGCCAGCTCACCAGGAGGAGAGCAGTACTTC
CDR3: CASSPGGEQYF
D: -
J: TRBJ2-7
V: TRBV18
size: many

DNA: TGTGCCAGCAGCTTATTAACAGGGACCTACAATGAGCAGTTCTTC
CDR3: CASSLLTGTYNEQFF
D: -
J: TRBJ2-1
V: TRBV7-9
size: -

DNA: TGTGCCAGCAGTTTATCGGGGGCGGGCAATGAGCAGTTCTTC
CDR3: CASSLSGAGNEQFF
D: -
J: TRBJ2-1
V: TRBV28
size: many

DNA: TGTGCCAGCAGCCAAGGTAGGGGAGCTTTCTTT
CDR3: CASSQGRGAFF
D: -
J: TRBJ1-1
V: TRBV3-1
size: many

DNA: TGTGCCAGCAGTTACGGGGACAGGGTGGGATATGGCTACACCTTC
CDR3: CASSYGDRVGYGYTF
D: TRBD1
J: TRBJ1-2
V: TRBV6-5
size: few

DNA: TGCGCCAGCAGTGAGTCGGGAGGGGCCAGCTATGGCTACACCTTC
CDR3: CASSESGGASYGYTF
D: -
J: TRBJ1-2
V: TRBV10-2
size: -

DNA: TGCGCCAGCAGCCCTGGACAGGGTCAAGATCTCCTCCACTTT
CDR3: CASSPGQGQDLLHF
D: TRBD1
J: TRBJ1-6
V: TRBV5-1
size: -

DNA: TGTGCCAGCAGTGAGGGAAGCAATCAGCCCCAGCATTTT
CDR3: CASSEGSNQPQHF
D: -
J: TRBJ1-5
V: TRBV6-1
size: many

DNA: TGTGCCAGCTCACCTGGACAGGGGGCCCTGGGCACTGAAGCTTTCTTT
CDR3: CASSPGQGALGTEAFF
D: TRBD1
J: TRBJ1-1
V: TRBV18
size: few

DNA: TGTGCCAGCAGCTTATCTCCATTCTCGGGTCAGTACACTGAAGCTTTCTTT
CDR3: CASSLSPFSGQYTEAFF
D: -
J: TRBJ1-1
V: TRBV7-9
size: -

DNA: TGTGCCAGCAGTTCGAGCCCAAGGAACTACGAGCAGTACTTC
CDR3: CASSSSPRNYEQYF
D: -
J: TRBJ2-7
V: TRBV12-3/TRBV12-4
size: many

DNA: TGTGCCAGCAGCCCATCGGCGGGAAGATCCACAGATACGCAGTATTTT
CDR3: CASSPSAGRSTDTQYF
D: -
J: TRBJ2-3
V: TRBV3-1
size: many

DNA: TGTGCCAGCACTTTGGGAGCAGAGCAGTACTTC
CDR3: CASTLGAEQYF
D: -
J: TRBJ2-7
V: TRBV7-2
size: many

DNA: TGTGCCATCAGCGAGCGGGCTGGGGGTTACGAGCAGTACTTC
CDR3: CAISERAGGYEQYF
D: -
J: TRBJ2-7
V: TRBV10-3
size: few